Following are 2 T cell receptor beta chains from one sample sequenced in a study of T cells in women clearing cervical HPV infection. Method: immunoSEQ multiplex PCR; TCRdb's copy keeps in-frame clones and lacks some. This repertoire includes around 18,000 clones. The specimen was blood buffy coat. The receptors shown here come from a woman between 18 and 70 years old with a cervical HPV16 infection that either progressed to CIN3+ or cleared (not recorded which).

To note about this clone: The read ends 3 residues before the CDR3 terminus; that terminus is restored from the germline J gene. The chain uses TRBV7-6 and TRBJ2-2, with 7 bases matching TRBD1. The germline V gene encodes CDR1 SGHVS and CDR2 FNYEAQ. The CDR3 sequence is 17 residues long. Incomplete CDR3 DNA: TGTGCCAGCAGCTTACCGGCAGGGGGTTTAACTAATGAAAAG. Protein sequence: CASSLPAGGLTNEK. The whole CDR3 sequence is CASSLPAGGLTNEKLFF.

CDR3 in amino acids: CASSGQGAYGYTF. CDR3 bases read: TGCGCCAGCTCTGGACAGGGGGCTTATGGC. This sequence joins TRBV5-1 and TRBJ1-2, with 11 bases lining up with TRBD1. The read ends 3 residues before the CDR3 terminus; that terminus is restored from the germline J gene. V dropped 7 bases and J dropped 5; count of bases not matched to a gene: 4. Germline loops: CDR1 SGHRS, CDR2 YFSETQ. The CDR3 sequence is 13 residues long.